In its sample, the clone carrying this T cell receptor (beta chain) was seen once. This record belongs to a study of CD8+CD57+ T cells in acquired aplastic anemia. Turning to the study itself: The study obtained an average of roughly 3 ug of DNA from sorted CD4+ and CD8+ cells.

CDR1 WNHNN and CDR2 SYGVQD come from the germline V gene (reference sequence). CDR3 size: 16 residues. After removal of 6 bases from V and 4 bases from J, the junction contained 6 bases not matched to a gene. Individuals selected for sequencing had exhibited CD8+CD57+ cell expansion on flow cytometry. The study profiled TCR beta VDJ and CDR3 using genomic DNA as template. TCRdb ran MiXCR on the reads and lists one entry per CDR3 protein. The sample holds 150,000 or so distinct CDR3 sequences; more than 45% are singletons and the top ten take roughly 3.1%. V gene TRBV10-1 combines with J gene TRBJ2-3; 14 bases map to TRBD2. This clonotype was sampled from a human donor with aplastic anemia. Sequencing was carried out using sorted CD4+, CD8+, or CD8+CD57+ T cells (not recorded which) from PBMCs. The CDR3 is CASRPGLAGAPDTQYF. The CDR3, as DNA: TGCGCCAGCAGACCGGGACTAGCGGGAGCGCCAGATACGCAGTATTTT.